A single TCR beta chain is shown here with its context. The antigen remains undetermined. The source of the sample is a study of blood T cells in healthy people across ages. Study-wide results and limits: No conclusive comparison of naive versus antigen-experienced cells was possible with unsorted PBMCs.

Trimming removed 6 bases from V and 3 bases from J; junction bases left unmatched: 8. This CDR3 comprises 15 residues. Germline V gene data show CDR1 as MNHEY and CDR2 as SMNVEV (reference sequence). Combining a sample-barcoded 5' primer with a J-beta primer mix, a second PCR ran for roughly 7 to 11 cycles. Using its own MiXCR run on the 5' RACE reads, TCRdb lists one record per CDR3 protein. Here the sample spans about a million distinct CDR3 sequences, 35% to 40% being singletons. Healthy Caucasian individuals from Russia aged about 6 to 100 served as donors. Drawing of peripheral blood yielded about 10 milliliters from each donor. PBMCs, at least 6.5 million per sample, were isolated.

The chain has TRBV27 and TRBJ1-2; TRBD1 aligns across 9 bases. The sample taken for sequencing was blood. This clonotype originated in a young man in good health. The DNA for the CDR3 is TGTGCCAGCAGGATCACAGGGGGCGCTGACTATGGCTACACCTTC. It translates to CASRITGGADYGYTF.